This record concerns one T cell receptor beta chain sequence. This clone's antigen is unknown. No quality values exist for individual bases; no much larger clone is one base distant. This entry belongs to a study of T cell responses to AZD1222 COVID-19 vaccine (dated by TCRdb to the early 2020s). Looking at the study overall: AZD1222 recipients whose second dose came at about 4 weeks and those whose second dose came at about 12 weeks were combined into one group, since spike-specific TCR depth and breadth did not differ between the two schedules. A total of 230 to 250 trial participants underwent TCR sequencing, of whom around 210 had received two doses of AZD1222 and roughly 26 had received two doses of the MenACWY control vaccine. Trial participants were enrolled by age into subgroups of 18-55, 56-69 and 70-plus years, and around 140, 26 and 57 TCR-sequenced participants, respectively, were included in these subgroups. The study at large found these results: Most participants were white British and females outnumbered males, and the authors suggested that clonal diversity may have been underestimated. Because no day 14 peak-response samples were available, the repertoires could be characterized only after the peak T cell response. In the small 56-69-year group, the increase in depth fell short of significance, most likely because of low power. The vaccine-associated CD4 TCRs covered the entire spike protein, and the dominant responses fell in regions 160-218 and 743-854. After two AZD1222 doses, spike-specific TCR breadth and depth were significantly higher than at day 0 and than in MenACWY recipients. Conclusions about previously exposed vaccinees were limited because only six or seven AZD1222 recipients were SARS-CoV-2 seropositive at baseline. Nearly half of unique spike-specific TCRs reportedly recognized epitopes outside regions mutated in the B.1.351 and B.1.1.7 variants.

The CDR3 covers 12 residues, taking in both the cysteine and the phenylalanine. The sequence is cut down to CDR3 DNA, 36 bases in frame from base 1. Looking up the germline V gene yields CDR1 MDHEN and CDR2 SYDVKM. The germline ends are 6 bases apart after V is trimmed by 6 bases and J by 0 bases. The CDR3 regions of human TCRbeta chains were subjected to immunosequencing. On the study's bioinformatics: TCRs in the repertoires were matched against a reference library of SARS-CoV-2-specific TCRs that had been generated with the MIRA antigen-specificity platform. Breadth meant the fraction of unique TCRs that were SARS-CoV-2-associated, whereas depth meant the fraction of total T cells that were SARS-CoV-2-associated. Using the MIRA data, each spike-specific TCR was mapped to the spike region that the TCR reacts to and placed in a CD4 or CD8 class. Log10-transformed breadth and depth values were compared by one-way ANOVA with Sidak's multiple comparisons tests. This immuneACCESS table, as held by TCRdb, lists in-frame sequences with V and J called but not all clones. Of the missing ones, under half trace to an unresolved V gene in checked studies; the others have no known cause. V and J calls and clone size follow that table, whereas D and trimming were derived from the DNA. Counted in this sample were about 190,000 clones; roughly 88% of them appeared once. Together, the top ten hold roughly 0.99% of the sample.

The time point tag for this specimen amounts to: baseline before first vaccination. Vaccinee samples were obtained from the UK trials COV001 and COV002, which included a single-blind randomized controlled phase 2/3 trial of AZD1222 (ChAdOx1 nCoV-19) in healthy adults. For TCRbeta chain sequencing, PBMC samples were collected from trial participants at day 0 and at day 28 after the second dose. This sequence was found in an adult in good health. This chain joins TRBV28 to TRBJ2-7; there is no confident call for the D gene. The input for sequencing was peripheral blood, taken on day 0 of AZD1222 vaccination. Here is the DNA: TGTGCCAGCAGATCGGACTCCTACGAGCAGTACTTC. It encodes CASRSDSYEQYF.